This T cell receptor beta chain was sequenced during a study of blood T cell repertoires in COVID-19. The overall study: Spain, Italy and the United States supplied samples that represented acute and convalescent COVID-19. In each case, the material was cDNA or gDNA derived from T cells, B-cell-depleted T cells, or PBMCs.

Per the original methods: Amplification of reference gene primers provided the estimated nucleated cell counts. Sequencing used immunoSEQ multiplex PCR; TCRdb keeps in-frame clones, though not all of them. V and J calls and clone size follow that table, whereas D and trimming were derived from the DNA. The sample has around 190,000 clones, approximately 79% seen once. V shed 3 bases and J 10 bases; nucleotides not matched to a gene: 9. Germline loops: CDR1 LNHDA, CDR2 SQIVND (reference sequence). The CDR3 has 16 amino acids. Input material: peripheral blood. The TCR comes from a woman between 45 and 60 years old with acute or convalescent COVID-19. The rearrangement links TRBV19 to TRBJ1-6; TRBD1 aligns across 10 bases. The CDR3 loop is CASSMETGGAGSPLHF. In nucleotides, the CDR3 is TGTGCCAGTAGTATGGAGACAGGGGGCGCGGGGTCACCCCTCCACTTT.